Each of the 32 T cell receptor beta chains below was sequenced from the same sample in a study of cytotoxic CD8 clonotypes in ibrutinib-treated CLL. Sequencing used immunoSEQ multiplex PCR; TCRdb keeps in-frame clones, though not all of them. This table holds some 300,000 clones, 70% to 80% found once. The starting material was PBMCs, obtained before ibrutinib treatment. The source is a human donor with chronic lymphocytic leukemia.

The sample holds one count of this clone. The rearrangement links TRBV2 to TRBJ1-1, with D possibly TRBD1 on 5 matching bases. CDR1 is SNHLY and CDR2 is FYNNEI in the germline V gene. V dropped 6 bases and J dropped 6 bases, with 20 bases sitting between them. This CDR3 region has 15 residues. The CDR3 DNA is TGTGCCAGCAGGGGCGACAGAAGACCTGATTCTGAAGCTTTCTTT. Its translation is CASRGDRRPDSEAFF.

CDR3 DNA: TGTGCCTGGATTAGGCAAGGGACAGGGGAAAACATTCAGTACTTC. Translating it yields CAWIRQGTGENIQYF. This sequence joins TRBV30 and TRBJ2-4, with 10 bases that match TRBD1. Germline CDR1 GTSNPN, CDR2 SVGIG (reference sequence). After removal of 4 bases from V and 5 bases from J, the junction contained 8 bases not matched to a gene. The CDR3 runs to 15 residues.

V and J are TRBV7-9 and TRBJ2-7; 8 positions agree with TRBD1. CDR3 length: 15 residues. Trimming at V came to 5 bases and at J to 6 bases, leaving 12 bases not matched to a gene. Germline CDR1 and CDR2: SEHNR and FQNEAQ (reference sequence). CDR3 DNA: TGTGCCAGCAGCCCAAGAGTACAGGGGGAAGGCGAGCAGTACTTC. This gives the protein CASSPRVQGEGEQYF.

The J gene is TRBJ2-7, the V gene TRBV29-1; 7 nucleotides line up with TRBD1. J lost 4 bases, V lost 3 bases, and 12 bases had no gene match. Germline V gene data show CDR1 as SQVTM and CDR2 as ANQGSEA. The CDR3 is 15 residues long. CDR3 protein: CSVDGETGTGYEQYF. The CDR3 DNA reads as TGCAGCGTTGACGGGGAGACAGGGACGGGATACGAGCAGTACTTC.

The chain carries TRBV28 and TRBJ1-5, with TRBD1 matching over 8 bases. Looked up from germline, CDR1 is MDHEN and CDR2 is SYDVKM. CDR3 length: 14 amino acids. Trimming at V came to 6 bases and at J to 6 bases, leaving 7 bases not matched to a gene. CDR3 DNA sequence: TGTGCCAGCAGGCAACAGGGGGAGGCTCAGCCCCAGCATTTT. Translated: CASRQQGEAQPQHF. Full variable domain (outside the CDR3, taken from reference TRBV28 and TRBJ1-5): DVKVTQSSRYLVKRTGEKVFLECVQDMDHENMFWYRQDPGLGLRLIYFSYDVKMKEKGDIPEGYSVSREKKERFSLILESASTNQTSMYLCASRQQGEAQPQHFGDGTRLSIL.

The rearrangement links TRBV5-6 to TRBJ2-6; no definite D call. Germline V gene data show CDR1 as SGHDT and CDR2 as YYEEEE. This CDR3 is built from 15 residues. V was shortened by 7 bases and J by 4 bases, with 15 bases between the two germline ends. CDR3 in DNA: TGTGCCAGCTCCCGGGTGGCGTCCGGGGCCAACGTCCTGACTTTC. Protein sequence: CASSRVASGANVLTF.

This sequence joins TRBV14 and TRBJ2-1; no definite D call. Germline loops: CDR1 SGHDN, CDR2 FVKESK. The CDR3 totals 12 residues. With 1 base removed from V and 4 bases from J, the gap between germline ends came to 2 bases. The CDR3 DNA reads TGTGCCAGCAGCCAAGCATACAATGAGCAGTTCTTC. Protein sequence: CASSQAYNEQFF.

The chain uses TRBV2 and TRBJ1-5, with 9 bases fitting TRBD1. The CDR3 extends over 15 amino acids. Germline V CDR1 and CDR2: SNHLY, FYNNEI. Trimming removed 4 bases from V and 5 bases from J; junction bases left unmatched: 6. The CDR3 loop reads CASSGDRAIYQPQHF. For the CDR3, the DNA is TGTGCCAGCAGTGGGGACAGGGCCATATATCAGCCCCAGCATTTT.

The chain uses TRBV25-1 and TRBJ2-5; D remains unclear. V lost 2 bases, J lost 4 bases, and 8 bases lay in between. The V gene's germline CDR1 is MGHDK and CDR2 SYGVNS. The CDR3 has 13 amino acids. The CDR3 loop is CASSEVNGETQYF. The CDR3 region has the DNA TGTGCCAGCAGTGAAGTAAACGGAGAGACCCAGTACTTC.

This chain joins TRBV5-1 and TRBJ1-3; D possibly corresponds to TRBD1 (6 bases). V gave up 5 bases and J gave up 2 bases, with 11 bases separating them. The CDR3 length is 14 residues. Germline CDR1 reads SGHRS; CDR2 reads YFSETQ. The CDR3 protein is CASREQGAGNTIYF. The DNA for the CDR3 is TGCGCCAGCAGAGAACAGGGAGCTGGAAACACCATATATTTT.

This clone has a handful of counts. This chain joins TRBV5-8 and TRBJ1-2, with unresolved D. Trimming left V 4 bases short and J 2 bases short, with 12 bases between. The length of the CDR3 is 14 residues. Per the germline V gene, CDR1 is SGHTS and CDR2 is YDEGEE. The CDR3 sequence is CASSRTILNYGYTF. The CDR3 DNA reads as TGTGCCAGCAGCCGGACGATCCTGAACTATGGCTACACCTTC.

This sequence joins TRBV19 and TRBJ2-5, with 8 bases aligning to TRBD2. Unmatched junction bases numbered 9, after V lost 9 bases and J lost 3 bases. This CDR3 has 14 residues. Per germline, CDR1 LNHDA and CDR2 SQIVND (reference sequence). The CDR3 nucleotides read TGTGCCAGCGCGACTAGCGCAACGGAAGAGACCCAGTACTTC. Its protein is CASATSATEETQYF.

Worth noting for this clone: The junction differs from germline at one of its ends, possibly a read error. The chain carries TRBV7-7 and TRBJ2-7, with TRBD1 identical over 7 bases. This CDR3 is built from 15 residues. From germline, CDR1 is SSHAT and CDR2 FNYEAQ (reference sequence). CDR3 DNA sequence: TGTGCTAGCAGCTTAAATCCCGGGACAGACTACGAGCAGTACTTC. This encodes CASSLNPGTDYEQYF.

The chain has TRBV6-5 and TRBJ2-3; 7 nucleotides line up with TRBD1. The CDR3 has 14 residues. Trimming at V came to 6 bases and at J to 2 bases, leaving 5 bases not matched to a gene. Germline CDR1 and CDR2: MNHEY and SVGAGI. The CDR3 here is CASRLGTATDTQYF. CDR3 DNA sequence: TGTGCCAGCAGGCTCGGGACAGCCACAGATACGCAGTATTTT.

The rearrangement links TRBV7-3 to TRBJ2-3; no reliable D call. V was shortened by 1 base and J by 1 base, with 9 bases between the two germline ends. The CDR3 is 15 amino acids. Germline lookup yields CDR1 SGHTA and CDR2 FQGTGA. CDR3 protein: CASSLIGRGTDTQYF. In nucleotides, the CDR3 is TGTGCCAGCAGCTTAATTGGCCGCGGCACAGATACGCAGTATTTT.

This sequence joins TRBV9 and TRBJ2-2; 7 bases align to TRBD2. The germline CDR1 and CDR2 sequences are SGDLS and YYNGEE. After removal of 7 bases from V and 0 bases from J, the junction contained 0 bases not matched to a gene. The CDR3 length is 13 residues. CDR3 sequence reads: CASLAANTGELFF. The CDR3 DNA reads TGTGCCAGCCTAGCGGCGAACACCGGGGAGCTGTTTTTT.

The rearrangement links TRBV20-1 to TRBJ2-1; D is undetermined. The CDR3 length is 10 residues. The germline V and J ends were trimmed by 4 bases and 10 bases, with 8 bases remaining between them. The germline CDR1 and CDR2 sequences are DFQATT and SNEGSKA (reference sequence). The CDR3 DNA is TGCAGTGCTACGGTAGGCGAGCAGTTCTTC. It yields the protein CSATVGEQFF.

The rearrangement links TRBV5-1 to TRBJ2-1; D may be TRBD2 (6 bases). This CDR3 has 11 amino acids. V lost 5 bases to trimming and J lost 9 bases, with 9 bases between them. Germline-derived CDR1 and CDR2 are SGHRS and YFSETQ. The CDR3 loop reads CASSPGLEQFF. The CDR3 nucleotides are TGCGCCAGCAGTCCGGGACTTGAGCAGTTCTTC.

The gene calls are TRBV7-9 and TRBJ1-5; TRBD1 matches 8 bases. Germline lookup yields CDR1 SEHNR and CDR2 FQNEAQ (reference sequence). Trimming removed 5 bases from V and 2 bases from J; junction bases left unmatched: 8. CDR3 length: 16 residues. CDR3: CASSRTGIGGNQPQHF. CDR3 DNA: TGTGCCAGCAGCCGGACAGGGATCGGTGGCAATCAGCCCCAGCATTTT. Drawing the rest from reference TRBV7-9 and TRBJ1-5, the complete variable domain is DTGVSQNPRHKITKRGQNVTFRCDPISEHNRLYWYRQTLGQGPEFLTYFQNEAQLEKSRLLSDRFSAERPKGSFSTLEIQRTEQGDSAMYLCASSRTGIGGNQPQHFGDGTRLSIL.

This clone was observed once. The V and J genes are TRBV5-4 and TRBJ2-7; TRBD2 aligns across 12 bases. CDR3 length: 16 amino acids. Losses at the gene ends were 6 bases for V and 5 bases for J; bases not matched to a gene: 12. Germline CDR1 reads SGHNT; CDR2 reads YYREEE (reference sequence). The CDR3 sequence is CASTYYRRLAGDEQYF. The CDR3 coding sequence is TGTGCCAGCACCTATTACAGGCGACTAGCGGGAGACGAGCAGTACTTC.

The chain employs TRBV9 and TRBJ1-1; D perhaps matches TRBD1 (5 bases). CDR3 length: 15 residues. Trimming stripped 0 bases from V and 1 base from J, with 10 bases between. Looked up from germline, CDR1 is SGDLS and CDR2 is YYNGEE. The CDR3: CASSVAGTANTEAFF. The CDR3 DNA is TGTGCCAGCAGCGTAGCCGGGACGGCGAACACTGAAGCTTTCTTT.

The V and J genes are TRBV19 and TRBJ2-2; 9 positions agree with TRBD2. From germline, CDR1 is LNHDA and CDR2 SQIVND (reference sequence). The CDR3 consists of 16 residues. With 4 bases clipped from V and 4 bases from J, the junction kept 7 bases outside the gene matches. Written as DNA, the CDR3 is TGTGCCAGTAGTACCTTAGCGGGAGTGGTCACCGGGGAGCTGTTTTTT. Translating gives CASSTLAGVVTGELFF.

The J gene is TRBJ2-7, the V gene TRBV19; D might be TRBD2 (5 bases). The length of the CDR3 is 14 residues. CDR1 and CDR2 from the germline V gene are LNHDA and SQIVND (reference sequence). V was trimmed by 0 bases and J by 3 bases, leaving 9 bases between them. The CDR3 DNA reads as TGTGCCAGTAGTATAGATCGTAGCGTCTACGAGCAGTACTTC. This codes for CASSIDRSVYEQYF.

The gene calls are TRBV5-1 and TRBJ2-1, with D uncertain. The CDR3 extends over 13 amino acids. The germline CDR1 and CDR2 sequences are SGHRS and YFSETQ. V lost 2 bases, J lost 5 bases, and 8 bases lay in between. The CDR3 here is CASSFHTDNEQFF. The CDR3 nucleotides read TGCGCCAGCAGCTTCCACACAGACAATGAGCAGTTCTTC.

The chain joins TRBV5-4 to TRBJ1-3; D might be TRBD1 (5 bases). This CDR3 comprises 17 residues. V was clipped by 0 bases and J by 0 bases, with 13 bases between them. Germline V gene data show CDR1 as SGHNT and CDR2 as YYREEE (reference sequence). CDR3 DNA: TGTGCCAGCAGCTTGGCGTCAGGGACCCGCTCTGGAAACACCATATATTTT. As protein: CASSLASGTRSGNTIYF.

The rearrangement uses TRBV6-5 and TRBJ2-1; 7 bases align to TRBD2. J gave up 6 bases and V 5 bases, and 4 bases lay outside the gene matches. Germline V gives CDR1 MNHEY, CDR2 SVGAGI. This CDR3 spans 13 amino acids. The CDR3 bases are TGTGCCAGCAGTACTAGCGATAGCAATGAGCAGTTCTTC. This translates into CASSTSDSNEQFF.

This clone was counted a few times. The CDR3 DNA is TGCGCCAGCAGCCATTCGCGGAGGGGGGAAAAACTGTTTTTT. Its protein is CASSHSRRGEKLFF. The V call is TRBV4-3, the J call TRBJ1-4; the D gene is possibly TRBD1 (6 bases). The CDR3 is 14 amino acids. CDR1 is LGHNA and CDR2 is YSLEER in the germline V gene. Trimming removed 3 bases at V and 8 bases at J, with 13 bases between.

J is TRBJ2-7 and V is TRBV28; D uncertain. In germline, CDR1 is MDHEN, CDR2 SYDVKM. The CDR3 contains 14 residues. Trimming pared 7 bases from V and 2 bases from J, leaving 15 bases between. The CDR3 protein is CASISPGNTYEQYF. CDR3 DNA sequence: TGTGCCAGCATAAGTCCAGGTAATACCTACGAGCAGTACTTC.

With respect to this clone: An end of the junction does not agree with germline; a read error may underlie this. V usage is TRBV5-1 and J usage is TRBJ2-1; 9 bases agree with TRBD2. The CDR3 runs 15 residues. CDR1 SGHRS and CDR2 YFSETQ come from the germline V gene. In DNA form, the CDR3 reads TGCGCCAGCAGGTTGGGGACTAGCAGATACAATGAGCAGTTCTTC. This encodes CASRLGTSRYNEQFF.

This chain links TRBV29-1 with TRBJ2-3; perhaps TRBD2 as D (6 bases). The germline V gene has CDR1 SQVTM and CDR2 ANQGSEA. There are 14 residues in the CDR3. Trimming took 3 bases from V and 2 from J, leaving 12 bases between them. CDR3 nucleotides: TGCAGCGTTGATCAGGCGGGGTACACAGATACGCAGTATTTT. Protein: CSVDQAGYTDTQYF.

This clone has just a few counts. The genes are TRBV27 and TRBJ2-7, with 8 bases identical to TRBD1. There are 14 residues in the CDR3. Germline lookup yields CDR1 MNHEY and CDR2 SMNVEV (reference sequence). The J segment lost 6 bases and the V segment lost 2 bases, leaving 6 bases of the junction unmatched. This CDR3 is CASSLPSQGAEQYF. The CDR3 DNA reads as TGTGCCAGCAGTTTACCCTCCCAGGGGGCCGAGCAGTACTTC.

The J gene is TRBJ1-1, the V gene TRBV5-5; D gene uncertain. CDR3 size: 16 residues. V shed 0 bases and J shed 0 bases, with 12 bases lying between them. Germline V lookup: CDR1 SGHKS, CDR2 YYEKEE (reference sequence). The CDR3 sequence is CASSLGLYDMNTEAFF. The CDR3, as DNA: TGTGCCAGCAGCTTGGGTTTGTATGACATGAACACTGAAGCTTTCTTT.